The 32 T cell receptor beta chains below all came from one sample that was sequenced in a study of early T cells in non-severe SARS-CoV-2 infection (dated by TCRdb to about 2021). The method was 5' RACE. Sequencer: NextSeq 500. The public sequencing data were trimmed at Q25 with fastp and processed into clonotypes with MiXCR by TCRdb, which kept only in-frame beta chains. One record per CDR3 amino acid sequence lists the most common genes and DNA. The sample data list 99,000 or so distinct CDR3 sequences, and around a sixth of these were observed just once. Roughly 1.2% of the sample is in the top ten clones. Material: whole blood. Receptors were obtained from an adult who was a healthcare worker with PCR-confirmed SARS-CoV-2 infection or an uninfected control (not recorded which).

This clonotype showed up just a few times. The chain links TRBV6-5 to TRBJ2-6; D gene ambiguous. Germline values: CDR1 MNHEY, CDR2 SVGAGI. Trimming pared 2 bases from V and 0 bases from J, leaving 8 bases between. This CDR3 has 16 amino acids. The CDR3 DNA reads as TGTGCCAGCAGTTACGAGACGGGCTCTGGGGCCAACGTCCTGACTTTC. This encodes CASSYETGSGANVLTF.

The chain recombines TRBV20-1 with TRBJ1-5; D remains unclear. Germline values: CDR1 DFQATT, CDR2 SNEGSKA (reference sequence). The CDR3 sequence is 13 residues long. Trimming removed 5 bases at V and 11 bases at J, with 19 bases between. The CDR3, as DNA: TGCAGTGCTGTTGAGTCGACGGGATCAGCCCAGCATTTT. Its translation: CSAVESTGSAQHF.

The chain employs TRBV29-1 and TRBJ2-6; D unclear. Trimming removed 4 bases at V and 8 bases at J, with 9 bases between. Germline V gene data show CDR1 as SQVTM and CDR2 as ANQGSEA. The CDR3 covers 12 residues. CDR3 DNA sequence: TGCAGCGTTGTTGGCAGGACCAACGTCCTGACTTTC. Protein: CSVVGRTNVLTF.

The chain combines TRBV30 with TRBJ2-3, with a weak D call TRBD1 (6 bases). The germline gives CDR1 GTSNPN, CDR2 SVGIG (reference sequence). Trimming pared 8 bases from V and 0 bases from J, leaving 12 bases between. This CDR3 contains 13 residues. In DNA form, the CDR3 reads TGTGCCGGGAACAGGGTTAGCACAGATACGCAGTATTTT. Its translation: CAGNRVSTDTQYF.

This clonotype showed up just a few times. The chain uses TRBV7-9 and TRBJ2-3, with D possibly being TRBD1 (6 bases). V dropped 6 bases and J dropped 4 bases, with 11 bases sitting between them. CDR3 length: 13 amino acids. From germline, CDR1 is SEHNR and CDR2 FQNEAQ (reference sequence). The CDR3 sequence: CASSRQGSDTQYF. The CDR3 DNA is TGTGCCAGCAGTCGCCAGGGGTCAGATACGCAGTATTTT.

The chain uses TRBV6-2 or TRBV6-3 and TRBJ2-1; no definite D call. This CDR3 has 13 amino acids. V shed 2 bases and J shed 5 bases, with 7 bases lying between them. Germline V gives CDR1 MNHEY, CDR2 SVGEGT. The CDR3 nucleotides read TGTGCCAGCAGTTACGAGGAGAACAATGAGCAGTTCTTC. Translated, it gives CASSYEENNEQFF.

DNA for the CDR3: TGCAGCATACGGGGGTCAACGGCGACTGAAGCTTTCTTT. It encodes CSIRGSTATEAFF. The rearrangement links TRBV29-1 to TRBJ1-1, with D possibly TRBD1 on 5 matching bases. The germline V gene has CDR1 SQVTM and CDR2 ANQGSEA. This CDR3 has 13 amino acids. V was cut by 8 bases and J by 5 bases, with 18 bases left in between. Based on the CDR3 plus reference TRBV29-1 and TRBJ1-1, the full variable domain is SAVISQKPSRDICQRGTSLTIQCQVDSQVTMMFWYRQQPGQSLTLIATANQGSEATYESGFVIDKFPISRPNLTFSTLTVSNMSPEDSSIYLCSIRGSTATEAFFGQGTRLTVV.

This clonotype was seen a few times. The chain joins TRBV7-2 to TRBJ2-7, with TRBD2 identical over 7 bases. This CDR3 is built from 15 residues. V was clipped by 5 bases and J by 3 bases; unmatched bases: 10. Germline V CDR1 and CDR2: SGHTA, FQGNSA. This CDR3 is CASSQQAGSFYEQYF. The CDR3 DNA reads TGTGCCAGCAGCCAACAAGCGGGGAGCTTCTACGAGCAGTACTTC.

V and J are TRBV7-2 and TRBJ2-7; 9 nucleotides line up with TRBD1. The CDR3 runs 14 residues. With 3 bases clipped from V and 6 bases from J, the junction kept 6 bases outside the gene matches. CDR1 and CDR2 from the germline V gene are SGHTA and FQGNSA. This CDR3 reads CASSLTTGGGEQYF. CDR3 bases: TGTGCCAGCAGCTTGACCACAGGGGGCGGCGAGCAGTACTTC.

This chain links TRBV6-5 with TRBJ1-2; 9 bases fit TRBD1. CDR1 and CDR2 (germline): MNHEY, SVGAGI. J lost 3 bases, V lost 6 bases, and 2 bases had no gene match. This CDR3 region has 13 residues. This CDR3 reads CASRRDRDYGYTF. In DNA form, the CDR3 reads TGTGCCAGCAGGAGGGACAGGGACTATGGCTACACCTTC.

This clonotype was seen a few times. This rearrangement joins TRBV5-6 to TRBJ2-1, with 8 bases aligning to TRBD1. The V segment lost 5 bases and the J segment 7 bases; nucleotides outside the gene matches: 11. The germline V gene encodes CDR1 SGHDT and CDR2 YYEEEE. The CDR3 totals 15 residues. Here the CDR3 reads CASSRSGTGTNEQFF. In DNA form, the CDR3 reads TGTGCCAGCAGTCGTTCCGGGACAGGTACGAATGAGCAGTTCTTC.

The CDR3 sequence: CASSLVPSGSYEQYF. In nucleotides, the CDR3 is TGTGCCAGCAGCTTAGTTCCTAGCGGGAGCTACGAGCAGTACTTC. The chain recombines TRBV11-2 with TRBJ2-7, with 10 nucleotides matching TRBD2. The junction had 3 bases not matched to a gene; V was cut back by 1 base and J by 3 bases. Germline V gene data show CDR1 as SGHAT and CDR2 as FQNNGV. The CDR3 is 15 residues long.

A few counts support this clonotype. The rearrangement links TRBV7-2 to TRBJ1-2; the D is unclear. The CDR3 is 13 residues long. Trimming removed 5 bases from V and 4 bases from J, with 11 bases in between. From germline, CDR1 is SGHTA and CDR2 FQGNSA. The CDR3 DNA is TGTGCCAGCAGCCCGACTAACTTCTATGGCTACACCTTC. Translation gives CASSPTNFYGYTF.

Worth noting for this clonotype: Just one base apart from a much larger clone, this may be a read error. The rearrangement links TRBV7-9 to TRBJ2-1; possibly TRBD1 or TRBD2 for D (6 bases each). Germline values: CDR1 SEHNR, CDR2 FQNEAQ (reference sequence). The CDR3 has 15 residues. V was cut by 4 bases and J by 9 bases, with 19 bases left in between. CDR3 sequence: CASSSLSEGGVEQFF. The DNA of the CDR3 is TGTGCCAGCAGCTCCCTCTCAGAGGGGGGCGTTGAGCAGTTCTTC.

This chain uses TRBV27 with TRBJ1-2; D ambiguous. The CDR3 contains 14 residues. Germline assignment: CDR1 MNHEY and CDR2 SMNVEV (reference sequence). Trimming stripped 0 bases from V and 5 bases from J, with 10 bases between. CDR3 region: CASSLSPASYGYTF. CDR3 sequence (DNA): TGTGCCAGCAGTTTATCCCCCGCCAGTTATGGCTACACCTTC.

This clonotype was counted many times. The rearrangement links TRBV20-1 to TRBJ2-7; D remains unclear. Trimming left V 6 bases short and J 7 bases short, with 19 bases between. Germline CDR1 and CDR2: DFQATT and SNEGSKA (reference sequence). This CDR3 comprises 13 residues. The CDR3 region has the DNA TGCAGTGCCACCCTTGGACCTGCTAAGGAGCAGTACTTC. Protein: CSATLGPAKEQYF.

This clonotype was seen repeatedly, ten times or more. The chain couples TRBV7-2 to TRBJ2-1; no definite D call. CDR1 and CDR2 from the germline V gene are SGHTA and FQGNSA. V lost 5 bases to trimming and J lost 2 bases, with 10 bases between them. The CDR3 is made up of 14 amino acids. In DNA form, the CDR3 reads TGTGCCAGCAGCCTCGGGCCGACCTACAATGAGCAGTTCTTC. It codes for CASSLGPTYNEQFF.

This chain connects TRBV24-1 to TRBJ1-5; D is ambiguous. Germline-derived CDR1 and CDR2 are KGHDR and SFDVKD. The CDR3 has 12 amino acids. The V end was cut by 2 bases, the J end by 7 bases, with 5 bases between. The CDR3 is CATSDSGQPQHF. CDR3 nucleotides: TGTGCCACCAGTGATTCGGGACAGCCCCAGCATTTT.

The chain recombines TRBV28 with TRBJ2-1, with 10 bases lining up with TRBD2. CDR1 MDHEN and CDR2 SYDVKM come from the germline V gene. The CDR3 consists of 18 residues. The junction had 15 bases not matched to a gene; V was cut back by 10 bases and J by 0 bases. As DNA, the CDR3 is TGTGCCACCAGGACTAGCGGAATTTCAGGGAGCTCCTACAATGAGCAGTTCTTC. It translates to CATRTSGISGSSYNEQFF.

J is TRBJ2-6 and V is TRBV27, with no clear D. The CDR3 sequence is 13 residues long. Germline loops: CDR1 MNHEY, CDR2 SMNVEV (reference sequence). The V end lost 6 bases, the J end lost 4 bases, and 7 bases lay between the germline ends. The CDR3 spells CASSPLGANVLTF. DNA for the CDR3: TGTGCCAGCAGCCCCCTGGGGGCCAACGTCCTGACTTTC.

There are a few counts of this clonotype. The chain carries TRBV12-3 or TRBV12-4 and TRBJ1-1; TRBD1 might be the D (5 bases). Trimming removed 6 bases from V and 3 bases from J, with 11 bases in between. This CDR3 region has 13 residues. DNA for the CDR3: TGTGCCAGCAGGAGGGACGGCTACACTGAAGCTTTCTTT. This codes for CASRRDGYTEAFF.

This clonotype has more than one count but fewer than ten. The CDR3 DNA reads as TGCAGTGCTAGGCGGCTAGCGGAATCCCTTTTGACGCAGTATTTT. Translation gives CSARRLAESLLTQYF. This rearrangement joins TRBV20-1 to TRBJ2-3, with 7 positions matching TRBD2. The CDR3 has 15 amino acids. Trimming took 3 bases from V and 9 from J; bases not matched to a gene: 15. The germline CDR1 and CDR2 sequences are DFQATT and SNEGSKA (reference sequence).

This clonotype was seen a few times. The chain links TRBV20-1 to TRBJ1-1; D is ambiguous. V was clipped by 7 bases and J by 4 bases, with 13 bases between them. This CDR3 has 12 amino acids. Germline V CDR1 and CDR2: DFQATT, SNEGSKA (reference sequence). The CDR3, as DNA: TGCAGTGTCCCCGGGGAAAGCACTGAAGCTTTCTTT. The encoded protein is CSVPGESTEAFF.

The rearrangement uses TRBV12-3 or TRBV12-4 and TRBJ2-3; the match to TRBD2 covers 12 bases. This CDR3 has 15 amino acids. V shed 8 bases, J shed 2 bases, and the junction held 5 bases outside the gene matches. For the CDR3, the DNA is TGTGCCAGCGGGGGACTAGCGGGCCCCACAGATACGCAGTATTTT. This translates into CASGGLAGPTDTQYF.

This clonotype was seen more than once but under ten times. This rearrangement joins TRBV28 to TRBJ2-3, with TRBD1 matching over 8 bases. V trimming: 5 bases; J trimming: 3 bases; junction bases outside the gene matches: 16. Per the germline V gene, CDR1 is MDHEN and CDR2 is SYDVKM. The CDR3 length is 18 residues. The CDR3 DNA reads TGTGCCAGCAGTCGGGACAGGAAAGCCCGCGGGAAGACAGATACGCAGTATTTT. Protein product: CASSRDRKARGKTDTQYF.

The sample holds a few counts of this clonotype. The chain carries TRBV18 and TRBJ2-1; the match to TRBD1 covers 8 bases. The junction had 10 bases not matched to a gene; V was cut back by 3 bases and J by 6 bases. CDR1 and CDR2 (germline): KGHSH, LQKENI. This CDR3 comprises 16 residues. As DNA, the CDR3 is TGTGCCAGCTCACCCCCGGGACAGGAGAATATCAATGAGCAGTTCTTC. Amino acids: CASSPPGQENINEQFF.

This clonotype was observed a few times. The chain combines TRBV10-1 with TRBJ1-1; D is undetermined. Germline V gene lookup returns CDR1 WNHNN and CDR2 SYGVQD (reference sequence). This CDR3 spans 15 amino acids. The V and J ends lost 0 bases and 1 base respectively, with 9 bases between them. The CDR3 DNA follows: TGCGCCAGCAGTGAGTCTCGGTGGGCGAACACTGAAGCTTTCTTT. This translates into CASSESRWANTEAFF.

This clonotype was seen at least ten times. The chain uses TRBV7-2 and TRBJ2-4; D is possibly TRBD1 or TRBD2 (5 bases each). Trimming cost V 1 base and J 0 bases, with 10 bases left between them. The germline V gene encodes CDR1 SGHTA and CDR2 FQGNSA. The CDR3 sequence is 16 residues long. DNA of the CDR3: TGTGCCAGCAGCTTAGTGGGGGTCTTAGCCAAAAACATTCAGTACTTC. Residues: CASSLVGVLAKNIQYF.

V usage is TRBV4-3 and J usage is TRBJ2-1; 9 bases are a match to TRBD1. V was pared by 8 bases and J by 0 bases, with 14 bases of the junction left unmatched. The CDR3 covers 18 residues. Germline lookup yields CDR1 LGHNA and CDR2 YSLEER. The DNA for the CDR3 is TGCGCCAGCTCCACCGGGACAGGGAATCCCAGCTCCTACAATGAGCAGTTCTTC. As protein: CASSTGTGNPSSYNEQFF.

This chain uses TRBV30 with TRBJ2-5, with 7 bases fitting TRBD2. Trimming took 3 bases from V and 2 from J; bases not matched to a gene: 21. CDR3 length equals 19 residues. Germline lookup yields CDR1 GTSNPN and CDR2 SVGIG (reference sequence). CDR3 amino acids: CAWRGIAGKKPRAQETQYF. The DNA of the CDR3 is TGTGCCTGGAGGGGGATAGCGGGCAAAAAACCCCGGGCACAAGAGACCCAGTACTTC.

This chain uses TRBV5-5 with TRBJ2-5; D is possibly TRBD2 (6 bases). This CDR3 has 16 amino acids. Germline CDR1 and CDR2: SGHKS and YYEKEE (reference sequence). The V and J ends lost 4 bases and 2 bases respectively, with 18 bases between them. The CDR3 reads CASSRRDSMKQETQYF. The CDR3 DNA sequence: TGTGCCAGCAGCCGGCGGGACTCGATGAAACAAGAGACCCAGTACTTC.

There are many counts of this clonotype. The rearrangement uses TRBV9 and TRBJ2-1; TRBD2 matches at 16 bases. V dropped 2 bases and J dropped 8; count of bases not matched to a gene: 7. The CDR3 is made up of 17 amino acids. Germline CDR1 is SGDLS and CDR2 is YYNGEE. The CDR3 DNA is TGTGCCAGCAGCGTTTCGGGACTAGCGGGGGGGCGCGATGAGCAGTTCTTC. This encodes CASSVSGLAGGRDEQFF.